This is a list of T cell receptor beta chains from one sample in a study of blood T cell repertoires in COVID-19. The table came from immunoSEQ multiplex PCR; TCRdb's copy has only in-frame clones and leaves some out. The sample records 95,000 to 100,000 clones, 91% being singletons. What was sequenced was peripheral blood. The source of these receptors is a man aged 50 to 59 with acute or convalescent COVID-19. Both conserved end residues are part of each CDR3. Each record gives: clone size, D gene, J gene, V gene, CDR3 DNA, CDR3 protein. D genes are given only for firm matches. Size is omitted from some rows. Given values are once, few, many or a class for expanded clones.

-,TRBD2,TRBJ2-3,TRBV27,TGTGCCAGCAGTTTAGGAGGGGTCAGCGGGGGGCAGTATTTT,CASSLGGVSGGQYF
-,-,TRBJ2-3,TRBV6-6,TGTGCCAGCAGTTCCTCCGGACTGATTTCTACGCAGTATTTT,CASSSSGLISTQYF
-,TRBD1,TRBJ1-1,TRBV5-1,TGCGCCAGCAGCTTGAACAGGGGAAGGGACACTGAAGCTTTCTTT,CASSLNRGRDTEAFF
many,-,TRBJ1-4,TRBV4-3,TGCGCCAGCAGCCAAGATACAGTGATAGTTCCCATAGTTGCAACTAATGAAAAACTGTTTTTT,CASSQDTVIVPIVATNEKLFF
once,TRBD1,TRBJ2-1,TRBV7-9,TGTGCCAGCAGCTTCAGGGGGCCCGACAATGAGCAGTTCTTC,CASSFRGPDNEQFF
-,-,TRBJ2-2,TRBV27,TGTGCCAGCAGTTTCAGGGGCGGGGAGCTGTTTTTT,CASSFRGGELFF
-,TRBD1,TRBJ1-4,TRBV6-2/TRBV6-3,TGTGCCAGCAGCCGACAGGGGGATGAAAAACTGTTTTTT,CASSRQGDEKLFF
-,-,TRBJ1-3,TRBV29-1,TGCAGCGCCCAAGCGGATTTTAGCTCTGGAAACACCATATATTTT,CSAQADFSSGNTIYF
few,TRBD2,TRBJ2-3,TRBV19,TGTGCCAGTAGTATAGGGACTAGCCGGACAGATACGCAGTATTTT,CASSIGTSRTDTQYF
once,-,TRBJ1-1,TRBV7-2,TGTGCCAGCAGCCCCCGGTCGGGGACTGAAGCTTTCTTT,CASSPRSGTEAFF
-,TRBD1,TRBJ1-5,TRBV28,TGTGCCAGCAGGACAGGGGGGAGCAATCAGCCCCAGCATTTT,CASRTGGSNQPQHF
-,-,TRBJ1-1,TRBV3-1/TRBV3-2,TGTGCCAGCAGCCAAGAACCGGGAGGTGAAGCTTTCTTT,CASSQEPGGEAFF
-,TRBD2,TRBJ2-3,TRBV2,TGTGCCAGCAGTGAAGCGGCTAGCGGGGGGGCCGATACGCAGTATTTT,CASSEAASGGADTQYF
-,-,TRBJ2-3,TRBV9,TGTGCCAGCAGCGGCAGGGTTGCTAGCACAGATACGCAGTATTTT,CASSGRVASTDTQYF
-,TRBD1,TRBJ2-1,TRBV19,TGTGCCAGTAGTATTGGGACAGCGTACAATGAGCAGTTCTTC,CASSIGTAYNEQFF
-,TRBD1,TRBJ2-2,TRBV6-5,TGTGCCACCCGGACAGGTGGAACCGGGGAGCTGTTTTTT,CATRTGGTGELFF
-,-,TRBJ1-4,TRBV2,TGTGCCAGCAGCTATCGGGGGTCGGCTAATGAAAAACTGTTTTTT,CASSYRGSANEKLFF
once,-,TRBJ1-1,TRBV19,TGTGCCAGTAGTGCCTGGACAGCGAGGACTGAAGCTTTCTTT,CASSAWTARTEAFF
-,-,TRBJ1-4,TRBV5-1,TGCGCCAGCAGCTTGGCTTTCGGTATTAATGAAAAACTGTTTTTT,CASSLAFGINEKLFF
-,-,TRBJ1-2,TRBV11-2,TGTGCCAGCAGGCGTGTGCGGGCCCGTAACTATGGCTACACCTTC,CASRRVRARNYGYTF
-,-,TRBJ2-1,TRBV20-1,TGCAGTGCTAGTGGACGGGGGAGCTCCTACAATGAGCAGTTCTTC,CSASGRGSSYNEQFF
-,-,TRBJ1-2,TRBV28,TGTGCCAGCAGTGAAGTGGTCCGTTTGAGCTATGGCTACACCTTC,CASSEVVRLSYGYTF
-,-,TRBJ2-5,TRBV7-2,TGTGCCAGCAGCTTGAACAGGCCCCCGGAGACCCAGTACTTC,CASSLNRPPETQYF
-,TRBD1,TRBJ1-5,TRBV27,TGTGCCAGCAGTAGAGGGACAGGGGGGCGAAGCAATCAGCCCCAGCATTTT,CASSRGTGGRSNQPQHF
-,-,TRBJ2-7,TRBV10-1,TGCGCCTCGAGCAAGTCCACGACCCCGGGGAACGAGCAGTACTTC,CASSKSTTPGNEQYF
few,TRBD1,TRBJ2-7,TRBV4-1,TGCGCCAGCAGCGGGACAGGGTCCTACGAGCAGTACTTC,CASSGTGSYEQYF
-,-,TRBJ1-1,TRBV19,TGTGCCAGCGAAGACCGGGGTAACTTGAACACTGAAGCTTTCTTT,CASEDRGNLNTEAFF
few,-,TRBJ2-7,TRBV5-1,TGCGCCAGCAGGTTGGAGGAGGGGTCGCGCGAGCAGTACTTC,CASRLEEGSREQYF
-,-,TRBJ1-2,TRBV7-9,TGTGCCAGCAGCTTAGGGGCAGGGAGGACGAGGGGCTATGGCTACACCTTC,CASSLGAGRTRGYGYTF
-,-,TRBJ1-3,TRBV6-5,TGTGCCAGCACCATGACAGTTGGAAACACCATATATTTT,CASTMTVGNTIYF
-,TRBD2,TRBJ2-5,TRBV5-1,TGCGCCAGCAGCTGGGGACTAGCCCAAGAGACCCAGTACTTC,CASSWGLAQETQYF
-,-,TRBJ1-5,TRBV24-1,TGTGCCACCAGTGCCGCCGTTGGGGGGGGCACCATCAATCAGCCCCAGCATTTT,CATSAAVGGGTINQPQHF
-,TRBD1,TRBJ1-5,TRBV18,TGTGCCAGCTCCCCGGGGCAGGGGGCGATGCAACAGCCCCAGCATTTT,CASSPGQGAMQQPQHF
-,-,TRBJ2-5,TRBV29-1,TGCAGCGTTGTCGAACAGTACGAGACCCAGTACTTC,CSVVEQYETQYF